This paragraph covers one T cell receptor beta chain sequence. Its antigen is unknown. This sample is part of a study of T cells in localized non-small cell lung cancer. Study-wide results and caveats: Heterogeneity cannot be ruled out, as sequencing used one tumor region only. Uninvolved adjacent lung had higher T cell clonality than tumor and all other tissues. Median detection of top 100 tumor clones in adjacent lung was around 60 clones. Patients showing higher blood T cell density tended to see longer overall survival.

From germline, CDR1 is SEHNR and CDR2 FQNEAQ (reference sequence). The CDR3 spans 14 residues. V lost 5 bases to trimming and J lost 0 bases, with 11 bases between them. Profiling relied on immunoSEQ multiplex PCR, and the TCRdb table lists in-frame clones only, not all of them. The sample has roughly 19,000 clones, about 89% seen once. The clonotype was recovered from a man aged 35 to 70 with stage II squamous cell lung carcinoma. The sample consisted of PBMCs, taken before any cancer treatment. The chain links TRBV7-9 to TRBJ2-7; D possibly uses TRBD1 or TRBD2 (5 bases each). The CDR3 sequence: CASSPPGSSYEQYF. The CDR3 DNA reads as TGTGCCAGCAGCCCCCCAGGGAGCTCCTACGAGCAGTACTTC.